This T cell receptor (beta chain) was recorded in a study of control samples from healthy donors and cancer patients. TCRdb's table, derived via immunoSEQ multiplex PCR, lists solely in-frame clones and lacks some. The top ten hold 13% of the sample, which has approximately 26,000 clones, approximately 91% seen once. This clone was detected once. The CDR3 is 16 residues long. Germline V lookup: CDR1 SGHRS, CDR2 YFSETQ. V shed 0 bases, J shed 3 bases, and the junction held 7 bases outside the gene matches. The TCR comes from a man between 50 and 59 years old with lung cancer. The rearrangement links TRBV5-1 to TRBJ1-2; 8 bases are a match to TRBD1. Sequences were obtained from PBMCs. The CDR3 loop reads CASSLGQGAPYYGYTF. The CDR3 DNA is TGCGCCAGCAGCTTGGGCCAGGGGGCGCCTTACTATGGCTACACCTTC.